The 18 T cell receptor beta chains reported below all come from one sample, sequenced in a study of graft-versus-host responses after intestinal transplantation. Lymphocytes (intraepithelial and lamina propria) were released by processing the graft tissue. TCRdb keeps only in-frame clones here, not all; method: immunoSEQ multiplex PCR. The sample yields about 8,400 clones, approximately 79% seen once. The starting material was ileum tissue, obtained 494 days after intestinal transplant. These receptors were taken from a human patient who received an intestinal transplant, so some T cells may come from the graft donor.

This clone turned up a few times. The chain couples TRBV11-2 to TRBJ2-7, with a possible D match to TRBD2 (5 bases). Per germline, CDR1 SGHAT and CDR2 FQNNGV. The CDR3 length is 13 residues. Between the trimmed V and J ends, which lost 3 bases and 6 bases, there was a span of 12 bases. CDR3: CASSLRDMSEQYF. The CDR3, as DNA: TGTGCCAGCAGCTTGAGGGATATGAGCGAGCAGTACTTC. Supplemented by reference TRBV11-2 and TRBJ2-7, the full variable domain reads EAGVAQSPRYKIIEKRQSVAFWCNPISGHATLYWYQQILGQGPKLLIQFQNNGVVDDSQLPKDRFSAERLKGVDSTLKIQPAKLEDSAVYLCASSLRDMSEQYFGPGTRLTVT.

The CDR3 DNA follows: TGCGCCAGCAGATCGACGGTCCAGGGGGATAATTCACCCCTCCACTTT. It codes for CASRSTVQGDNSPLHF. The J gene is TRBJ1-6, the V gene TRBV10-2; 7 nucleotides align to TRBD1. The germline CDR1 and CDR2 sequences are WSHSY and SAAADI. V shed 6 bases, J shed 5 bases, and the junction held 10 bases outside the gene matches. The CDR3 runs to 16 residues.

The V call is TRBV5-1, the J call TRBJ2-2; 12 nucleotides align to TRBD1. In germline, CDR1 is SGHRS, CDR2 YFSETQ. The ends lost 6 bases at V and 3 bases at J; junction bases unmatched: 6. The CDR3 spans 16 residues. CDR3 in DNA: TGCGCCAGCATCCCCGGGACAGGGGGCTACACCGGGGAGCTGTTTTTT. Residues: CASIPGTGGYTGELFF. Full variable domain (missing parts from reference TRBV5-1 and TRBJ2-2): KAGVTQTPRYLIKTRGQQVTLSCSPISGHRSVSWYQQTPGQGLQFLFEYFSETQRNKGNFPGRFSGRQFSNSRSEMNVSTLELGDSALYLCASIPGTGGYTGELFFGEGSRLTVL.

This clone showed up just a few times. The chain couples TRBV5-5 to TRBJ2-7; TRBD2 might be the D (5 bases). The CDR3 loop spans 13 amino acids. The V and J ends lost 2 bases and 3 bases respectively, with 9 bases between them. Germline CDR1 reads SGHKS; CDR2 reads YYEKEE (reference sequence). The CDR3 DNA reads TGTGCCAGCAGCTTTATGGCGGGCTACGAGCAGTACTTC. The encoded protein is CASSFMAGYEQYF.

The J gene is TRBJ1-1, the V gene TRBV9; tentatively, D is TRBD1 (6 bases). V gave up 3 bases and J gave up 4 bases, with 19 bases separating them. The CDR3 contains 16 residues. CDR1 is SGDLS and CDR2 is YYNGEE in the germline V gene. CDR3: CASSETPGGGGTEAFF. The CDR3 coding sequence is TGTGCCAGCAGCGAGACCCCGGGAGGGGGGGGCACTGAAGCTTTCTTT.

The J gene is TRBJ2-2, the V gene TRBV2; D remains unclear. The CDR3 covers 13 residues. In germline, CDR1 is SNHLY, CDR2 FYNNEI. Trimming removed 11 bases at V and 0 bases at J, with 10 bases between. This CDR3 is CASQTSNTGELFF. As DNA, the CDR3 is TGTGCCTCACAGACTTCGAACACCGGGGAGCTGTTTTTT.

V and J are TRBV15 and TRBJ2-5, with 7 bases that match TRBD1. The CDR3 has 14 amino acids. The germline V gene has CDR1 LNHNV and CDR2 YYDKDF (reference sequence). J was trimmed by 0 bases and V by 4 bases; bases with no gene match: 2. CDR3 sequence: CATSTDRDQETQYF. CDR3 DNA sequence: TGTGCCACCAGCACAGACAGGGACCAAGAGACCCAGTACTTC.

This clone was observed a few times. CDR3 sequence reads: CASSQDIAGTVTEAFF. The CDR3 bases are TGTGCCAGCAGCCAAGATATCGCAGGGACGGTGACTGAAGCTTTCTTT. The chain is built from TRBV4-2 and TRBJ1-1; the D gene is possibly TRBD1 (5 bases). This CDR3 contains 16 residues. CDR1 is LGHNA, CDR2 YNFKEQ, per germline. Between the trimmed V and J ends, which lost 0 bases and 5 bases, there was a span of 16 bases.

The chain is built from TRBV6-5 and TRBJ2-7; 9 nucleotides line up with TRBD1. From germline, CDR1 is MNHEY and CDR2 SVGAGI. This CDR3 region has 15 residues. With 11 bases clipped from V and 5 bases from J, the junction kept 16 bases outside the gene matches. The DNA for the CDR3 is TGTGCCGCTAGAGGAGTGGGGACAGGGATAAACGAGCAGTACTTC. As protein: CAARGVGTGINEQYF.

The rearrangement uses TRBV2 and TRBJ2-3, with D unresolved. CDR3 length equals 12 residues. Germline CDR1 reads SNHLY; CDR2 reads FYNNEI. The ends were cut back, 3 bases at V and 7 bases at J, with 8 bases in the middle. The CDR3 DNA reads TGTGCCAGCAGTGACTCTGGATATACGCAGTATTTT. Translating gives CASSDSGYTQYF.

The rearrangement uses TRBV7-9 and TRBJ2-2; a weak D match, TRBD2 (5 bases). The V gene lost 1 base and the J gene lost 1 base, with 10 bases spanning the gap. From germline, CDR1 is SEHNR and CDR2 FQNEAQ (reference sequence). CDR3 length: 16 residues. CDR3 protein: CASSLDYGENTGELFF. The DNA of the CDR3 is TGTGCCAGCAGCTTAGATTACGGGGAGAACACCGGGGAGCTGTTTTTT.

The table lists this clone with a few counts. The chain combines TRBV14 with TRBJ1-2; D may be TRBD1 (6 bases). There are 16 residues in the CDR3. Trimming took 4 bases from V and 4 from J, leaving 19 bases between them. The V gene's germline CDR1 is SGHDN and CDR2 FVKESK. CDR3 residues: CASSPELGWGPYGYTF. The CDR3 nucleotides are TGTGCCAGCAGCCCCGAGCTAGGGTGGGGGCCCTATGGCTACACCTTC.

This clone was observed a handful of times. This chain links TRBV6-5 with TRBJ1-6; D perhaps matches TRBD1 (6 bases). Germline assignment: CDR1 MNHEY and CDR2 SVGAGI. The CDR3 extends over 15 amino acids. The V end was cut by 0 bases, the J end by 8 bases, with 11 bases between. CDR3 residues: CASSYSGGVDSPLHF. DNA of the CDR3: TGTGCCAGCAGTTACTCAGGGGGTGTGGATTCACCCCTCCACTTT.

The chain couples TRBV6-1 to TRBJ2-2, with 8 bases lining up with TRBD2. Germline CDR1 MNHNS, CDR2 SASEGT. J gave up 7 bases and V 4 bases, and 17 bases lay outside the gene matches. The CDR3 extends over 18 amino acids. In DNA, the CDR3 is TGTGCCAGCAGTGTCGGCCTCCTGGGAGTACTAGCGGACGGGGAGCTGTTTTTT. Translated: CASSVGLLGVLADGELFF.

This clone was counted between two and nine times. This sequence joins TRBV30 and TRBJ2-3, with D perhaps TRBD1 (5 bases). There are 11 residues in the CDR3. Trimming took 2 bases from V and 8 from J, leaving 8 bases between them. From germline, CDR1 is GTSNPN and CDR2 SVGIG (reference sequence). CDR3 protein: CAWSQRGTQYF. In DNA, the CDR3 is TGTGCCTGGAGTCAAAGGGGTACGCAGTATTTT.

This sequence joins TRBV6-1 and TRBJ2-5; 7 nucleotides match TRBD2. The CDR3 is made up of 16 amino acids. Germline V gene data show CDR1 as MNHNS and CDR2 as SASEGT. Trimming at V came to 3 bases and at J to 2 bases, leaving 9 bases not matched to a gene. CDR3 in amino acids: CASSELGGVLQETQYF. CDR3 sequence (DNA): TGTGCCAGCAGTGAGCTGGGGGGGGTCCTTCAAGAGACCCAGTACTTC.

The chain recombines TRBV5-1 with TRBJ2-7, with 12 bases matching TRBD1. Germline CDR1 SGHRS, CDR2 YFSETQ. CDR3 size: 15 residues. V shed 0 bases, J shed 7 bases, and the junction held 5 bases outside the gene matches. CDR3 sequence reads: CASSLVGTGGEEQYF. As DNA, the CDR3 is TGCGCCAGCAGCTTGGTAGGGACAGGGGGCGAAGAGCAGTACTTC.

V gene TRBV6-6 combines with J gene TRBJ2-1, with 10 positions matching TRBD2. In germline, CDR1 is MNHNY, CDR2 SVGAGI (reference sequence). The V and J ends lost 6 bases and 3 bases, in that order; junction bases with no gene match: 5. The CDR3 length is 15 residues. The CDR3 DNA is TGTGCCAGCAGCCCCGGGACTAGCGACTACAATGAGCAGTTCTTC. This translates into CASSPGTSDYNEQFF.